This entry concerns a single TCR beta chain. The sample belongs to a study of control samples from healthy donors and cancer patients. This table comes from immunoSEQ multiplex PCR, and its TCRdb copy is limited to in-frame clones, with some not included. The sample contains over 50,000 clones, roughly 95% of which appear only once. In germline, CDR1 is SGHVT, CDR2 SQSDAQ. V was pared by 5 bases and J by 4 bases, with 14 bases between. The CDR3 is 15 residues long. Material: blood. This clonotype originated in a woman aged 18-30 years in good health. The V and J genes are TRBV7-4 and TRBJ1-4; a weak D match, TRBD1 (5 bases). Here the CDR3 DNA reads TGTGCCAGCAGCCCCCCGAACAGGTATAATGAAAAACTGTTTTTT. Translation: CASSPPNRYNEKLFF.